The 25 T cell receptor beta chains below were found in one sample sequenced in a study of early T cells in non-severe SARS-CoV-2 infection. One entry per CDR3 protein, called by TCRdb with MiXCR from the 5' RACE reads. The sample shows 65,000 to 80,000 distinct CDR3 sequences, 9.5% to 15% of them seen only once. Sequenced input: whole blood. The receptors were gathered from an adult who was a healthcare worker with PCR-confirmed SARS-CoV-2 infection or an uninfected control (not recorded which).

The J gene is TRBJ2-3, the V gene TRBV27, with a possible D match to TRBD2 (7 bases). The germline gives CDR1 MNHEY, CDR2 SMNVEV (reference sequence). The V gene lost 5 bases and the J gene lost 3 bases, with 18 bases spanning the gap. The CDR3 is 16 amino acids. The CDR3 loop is CASSPPRRGGTDTQYF. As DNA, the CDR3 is TGTGCCAGCAGTCCTCCCCGGAGGGGGGGAACAGATACGCAGTATTTT.

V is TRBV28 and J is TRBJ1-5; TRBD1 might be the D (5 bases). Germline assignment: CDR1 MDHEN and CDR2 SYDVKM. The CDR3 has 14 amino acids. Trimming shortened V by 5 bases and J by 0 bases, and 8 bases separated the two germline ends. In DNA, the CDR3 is TGTGCCAGCAGTGGGACGACTAGCAATCAGCCCCAGCATTTT. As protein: CASSGTTSNQPQHF.

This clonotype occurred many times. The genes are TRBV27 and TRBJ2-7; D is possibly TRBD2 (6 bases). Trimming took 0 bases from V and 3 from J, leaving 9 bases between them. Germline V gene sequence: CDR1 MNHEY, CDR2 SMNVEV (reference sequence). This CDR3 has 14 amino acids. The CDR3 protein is CASSLSSGGYEQYF. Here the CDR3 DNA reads TGTGCCAGCAGTTTATCGTCCGGGGGCTACGAGCAGTACTTC.

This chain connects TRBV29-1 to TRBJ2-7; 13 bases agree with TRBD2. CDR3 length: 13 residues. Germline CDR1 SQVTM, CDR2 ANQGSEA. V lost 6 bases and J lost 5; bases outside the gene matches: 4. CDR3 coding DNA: TGCAGCGTGGGGGGGACTAGCGGGAACGAGCAGTACTTC. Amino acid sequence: CSVGGTSGNEQYF.

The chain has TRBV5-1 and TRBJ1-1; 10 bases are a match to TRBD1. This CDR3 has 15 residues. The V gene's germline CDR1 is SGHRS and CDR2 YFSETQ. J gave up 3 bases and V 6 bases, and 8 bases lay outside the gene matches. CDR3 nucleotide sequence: TGCGCCAGCACCAAGACAGGGGGCAGGGACACTGAAGCTTTCTTT. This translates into CASTKTGGRDTEAFF.

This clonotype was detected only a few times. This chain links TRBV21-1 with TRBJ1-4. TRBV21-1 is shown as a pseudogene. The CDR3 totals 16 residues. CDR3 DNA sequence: TGTGCCAGCAGCGGCGACTCGCAGGAGTGTAATGAAAAACTGTTTTTT. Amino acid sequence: CASSGDSQECNEKLFF.

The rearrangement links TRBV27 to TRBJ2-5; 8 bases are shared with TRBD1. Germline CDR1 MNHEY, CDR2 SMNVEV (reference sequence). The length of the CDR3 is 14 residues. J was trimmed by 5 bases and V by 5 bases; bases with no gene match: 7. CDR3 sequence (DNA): TGTGCCAGCAGTCGTCGGACAGGGTTCGAGACCCAGTACTTC. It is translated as CASSRRTGFETQYF.

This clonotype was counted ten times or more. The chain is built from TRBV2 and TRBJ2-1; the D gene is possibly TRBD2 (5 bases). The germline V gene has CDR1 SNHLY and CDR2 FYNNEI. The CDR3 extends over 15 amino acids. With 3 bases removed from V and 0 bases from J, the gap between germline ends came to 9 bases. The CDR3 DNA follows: TGTGCCAGCAGTGAGGGGAGAATCTCCTACAATGAGCAGTTCTTC. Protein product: CASSEGRISYNEQFF.

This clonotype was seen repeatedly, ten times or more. The CDR3 DNA follows: TGTGCCACCATGTCGACTCTTTGGAATGAGCAGTTCTTC. It codes for CATMSTLWNEQFF. The V and J genes are TRBV15 and TRBJ2-1, with D unresolved. CDR3 length equals 13 residues. V was cut by 7 bases and J by 7 bases, with 14 bases left in between. From germline, CDR1 is LNHNV and CDR2 YYDKDF (reference sequence).

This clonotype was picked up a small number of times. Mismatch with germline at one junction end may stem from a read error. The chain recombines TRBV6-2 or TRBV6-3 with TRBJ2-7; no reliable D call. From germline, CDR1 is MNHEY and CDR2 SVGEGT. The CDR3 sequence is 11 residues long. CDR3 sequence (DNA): TGTGCCAGCAGTTACTCCAACGAGCAGTACTTC. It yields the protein CASSYSNEQYF.

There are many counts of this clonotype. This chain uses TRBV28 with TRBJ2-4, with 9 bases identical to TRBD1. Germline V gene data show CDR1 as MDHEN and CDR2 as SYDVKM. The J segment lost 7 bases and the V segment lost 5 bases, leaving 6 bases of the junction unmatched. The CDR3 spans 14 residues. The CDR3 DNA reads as TGTGCCAGCAGTCCCCGGACAGGGGCGAACATTCAGTACTTC. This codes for CASSPRTGANIQYF.

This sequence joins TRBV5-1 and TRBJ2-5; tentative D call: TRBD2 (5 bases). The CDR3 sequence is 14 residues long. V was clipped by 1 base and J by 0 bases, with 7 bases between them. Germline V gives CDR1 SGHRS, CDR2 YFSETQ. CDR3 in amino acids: CASSLNGNQETQYF. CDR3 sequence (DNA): TGCGCCAGCAGCTTGAACGGGAACCAAGAGACCCAGTACTTC.

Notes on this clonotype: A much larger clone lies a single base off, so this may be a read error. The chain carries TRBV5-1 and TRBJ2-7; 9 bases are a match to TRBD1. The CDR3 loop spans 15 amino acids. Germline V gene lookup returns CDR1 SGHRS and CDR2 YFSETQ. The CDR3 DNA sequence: TGCGCCAACAGCCCCCGGGACAGGGCGTCCTACGAGCAGTACTTC. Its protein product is CANSPRDRASYEQYF.

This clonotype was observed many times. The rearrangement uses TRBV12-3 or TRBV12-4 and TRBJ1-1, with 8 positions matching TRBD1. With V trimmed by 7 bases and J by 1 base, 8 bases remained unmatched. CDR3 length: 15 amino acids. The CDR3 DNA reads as TGTGCCAGCACCCTGATCGGACAGGGGAACACTGAAGCTTTCTTT. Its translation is CASTLIGQGNTEAFF.

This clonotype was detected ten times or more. The CDR3 DNA reads TGTGCCAGCAGCAAGCCGGGGTTCAATCAGCCCCAGCATTTT. It translates to CASSKPGFNQPQHF. V gene TRBV7-2 combines with J gene TRBJ1-5; no reliable D call. V lost 5 bases and J 3 bases, leaving 11 bases between the germline ends. This CDR3 region has 14 residues. CDR1 and CDR2 (germline): SGHTA, FQGNSA.

CDR3 DNA: TGTGCCAGCAGCGCTAGGTCACTCCCGGGACTAGCGGGGGGCCGCAGAGGAACAGATACGCAGTATTTT. Amino acid sequence: CASSARSLPGLAGGRRGTDTQYF. The J gene is TRBJ2-3, the V gene TRBV9; 15 bases line up with TRBD2. After removal of 3 bases from V and 3 bases from J, the junction contained 23 bases not matched to a gene. The CDR3 is made up of 23 amino acids. The germline V gene encodes CDR1 SGDLS and CDR2 YYNGEE.

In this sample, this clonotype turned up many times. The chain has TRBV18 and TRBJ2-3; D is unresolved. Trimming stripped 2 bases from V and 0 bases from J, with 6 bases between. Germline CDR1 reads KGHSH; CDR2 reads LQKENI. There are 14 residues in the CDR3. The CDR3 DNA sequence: TGTGCCAGCTCACCAACGTCTAGCACAGATACGCAGTATTTT. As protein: CASSPTSSTDTQYF.

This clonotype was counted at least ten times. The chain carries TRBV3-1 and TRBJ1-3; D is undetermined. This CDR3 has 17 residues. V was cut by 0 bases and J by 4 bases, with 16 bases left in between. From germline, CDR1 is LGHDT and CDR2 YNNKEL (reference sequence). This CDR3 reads CASSQDQQAAGGNTIYF. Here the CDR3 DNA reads TGTGCCAGCAGCCAAGATCAGCAGGCCGCCGGAGGAAACACCATATATTTT. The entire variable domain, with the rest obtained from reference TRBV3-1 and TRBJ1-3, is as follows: DTAVSQTPKYLVTQMGNDKSIKCEQNLGHDTMYWYKQDSKKFLKIMFSYNNKELIINETVPNRFSPKSPDKAHLNLHINSLELGDSAVYFCASSQDQQAAGGNTIYFGEGSWLTVV.

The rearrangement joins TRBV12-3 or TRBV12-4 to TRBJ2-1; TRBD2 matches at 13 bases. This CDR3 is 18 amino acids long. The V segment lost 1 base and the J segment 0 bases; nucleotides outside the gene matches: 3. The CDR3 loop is CASSLEGTSGASYNEQFF. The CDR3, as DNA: TGTGCCAGCAGTTTAGAGGGGACTAGCGGGGCCTCCTACAATGAGCAGTTCTTC.

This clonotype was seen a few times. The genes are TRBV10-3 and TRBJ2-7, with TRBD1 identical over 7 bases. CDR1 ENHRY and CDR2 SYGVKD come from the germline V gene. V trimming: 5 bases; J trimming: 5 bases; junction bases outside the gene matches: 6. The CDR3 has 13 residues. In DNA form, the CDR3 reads TGTGCCATCAGTACAGGGGATAAGGACGAGCAGTACTTC. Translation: CAISTGDKDEQYF.

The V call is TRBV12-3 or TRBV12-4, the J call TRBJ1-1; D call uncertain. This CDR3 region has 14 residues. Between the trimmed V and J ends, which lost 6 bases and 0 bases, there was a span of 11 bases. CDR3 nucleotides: TGTGCCAGCAGGTGGGGAGGCTTGAACACTGAAGCTTTCTTT. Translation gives CASRWGGLNTEAFF.

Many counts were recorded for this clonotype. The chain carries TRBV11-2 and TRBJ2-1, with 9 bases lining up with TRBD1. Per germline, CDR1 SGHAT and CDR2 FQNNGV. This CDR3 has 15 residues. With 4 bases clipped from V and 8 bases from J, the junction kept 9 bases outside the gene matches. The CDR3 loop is CASSSSDRGRDEQFF. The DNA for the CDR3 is TGTGCCAGCAGCTCTTCGGACAGGGGTAGGGATGAGCAGTTCTTC.

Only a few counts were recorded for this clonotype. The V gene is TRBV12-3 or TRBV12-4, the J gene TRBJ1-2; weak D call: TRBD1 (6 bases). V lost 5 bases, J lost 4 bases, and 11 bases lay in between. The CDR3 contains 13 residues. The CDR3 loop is CASSQQGFYGYTF. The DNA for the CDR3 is TGTGCCAGCAGTCAACAGGGTTTCTATGGCTACACCTTC.

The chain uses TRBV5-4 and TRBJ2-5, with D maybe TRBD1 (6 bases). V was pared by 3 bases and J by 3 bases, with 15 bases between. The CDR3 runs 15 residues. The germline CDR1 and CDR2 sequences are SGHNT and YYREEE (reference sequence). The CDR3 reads CASSWDRGGEETQYF. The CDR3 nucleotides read TGTGCCAGCAGCTGGGATAGAGGGGGAGAAGAGACCCAGTACTTC.

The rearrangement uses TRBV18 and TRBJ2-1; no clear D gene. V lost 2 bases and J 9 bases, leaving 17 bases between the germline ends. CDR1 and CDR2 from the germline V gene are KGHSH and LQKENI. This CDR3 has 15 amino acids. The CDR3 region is CASSPSKLVRVEQFF. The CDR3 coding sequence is TGTGCCAGCTCACCATCCAAATTGGTTCGGGTTGAGCAGTTCTTC.